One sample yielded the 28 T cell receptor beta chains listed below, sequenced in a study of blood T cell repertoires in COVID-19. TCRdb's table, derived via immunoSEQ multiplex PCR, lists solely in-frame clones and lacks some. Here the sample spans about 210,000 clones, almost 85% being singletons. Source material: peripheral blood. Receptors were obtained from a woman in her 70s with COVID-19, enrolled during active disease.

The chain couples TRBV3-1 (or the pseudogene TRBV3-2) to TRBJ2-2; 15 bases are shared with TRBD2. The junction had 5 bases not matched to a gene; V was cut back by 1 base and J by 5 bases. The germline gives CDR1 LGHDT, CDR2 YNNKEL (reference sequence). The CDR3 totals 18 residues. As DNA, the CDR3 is TGTGCCAGCAGCCAAGGCACCGGGACTAGCGGGGGGACCGGGGAGCTGTTTTTT. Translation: CASSQGTGTSGGTGELFF.

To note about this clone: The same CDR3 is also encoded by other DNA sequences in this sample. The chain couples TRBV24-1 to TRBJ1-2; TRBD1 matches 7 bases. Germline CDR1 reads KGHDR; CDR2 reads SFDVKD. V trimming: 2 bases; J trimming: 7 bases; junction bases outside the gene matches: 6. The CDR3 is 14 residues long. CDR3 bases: TGTGCCACCAGTGATTGGGGGGACAGTTCTGGCTACACCTTC. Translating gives CATSDWGDSSGYTF.

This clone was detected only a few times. The CDR3, as DNA: TGTGCCAGTAGTCGGTACGGGGGGAATTATGGCTACACCTTC. Amino acid sequence: CASSRYGGNYGYTF. The chain has TRBV19 and TRBJ1-2, with D possibly being TRBD1 (5 bases). Looked up from germline, CDR1 is LNHDA and CDR2 is SQIVND (reference sequence). The CDR3 length is 14 residues. V was shortened by 5 bases and J by 5 bases, with 15 bases between the two germline ends.

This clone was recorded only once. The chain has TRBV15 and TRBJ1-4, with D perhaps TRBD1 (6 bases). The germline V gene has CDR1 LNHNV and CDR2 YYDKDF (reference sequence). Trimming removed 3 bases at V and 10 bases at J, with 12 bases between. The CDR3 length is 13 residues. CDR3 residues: CATSSNRVGKLFF. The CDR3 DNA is TGTGCCACCAGCAGTAACAGGGTAGGAAAACTGTTTTTT.

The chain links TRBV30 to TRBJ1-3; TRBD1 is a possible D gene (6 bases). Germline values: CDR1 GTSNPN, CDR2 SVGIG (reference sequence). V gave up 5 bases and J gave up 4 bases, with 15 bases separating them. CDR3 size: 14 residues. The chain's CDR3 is CAWFLQGSGNTIYF. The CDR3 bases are TGTGCCTGGTTCTTACAGGGTTCAGGAAACACCATATATTTT.

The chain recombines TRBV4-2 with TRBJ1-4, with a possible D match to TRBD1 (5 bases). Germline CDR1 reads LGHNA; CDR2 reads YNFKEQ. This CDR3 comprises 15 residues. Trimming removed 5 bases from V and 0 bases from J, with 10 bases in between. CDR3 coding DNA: TGTGCCAGCAGCTTCCAGGGTCCAACTAATGAAAAACTGTTTTTT. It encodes CASSFQGPTNEKLFF.

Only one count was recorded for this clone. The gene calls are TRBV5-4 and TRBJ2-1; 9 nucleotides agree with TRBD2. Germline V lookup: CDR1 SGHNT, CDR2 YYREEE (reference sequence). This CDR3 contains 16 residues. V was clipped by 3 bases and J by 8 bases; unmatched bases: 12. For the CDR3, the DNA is TGTGCCAGCAGCTGGCAGCGGGAGGCTAGGGGCGATGAGCAGTTCTTC. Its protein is CASSWQREARGDEQFF.

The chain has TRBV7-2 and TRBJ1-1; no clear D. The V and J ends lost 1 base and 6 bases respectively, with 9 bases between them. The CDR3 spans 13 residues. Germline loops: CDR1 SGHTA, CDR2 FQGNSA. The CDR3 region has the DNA TGTGCCAGCAGCTTAGTAGAATTCTCTGAAGCTTTCTTT. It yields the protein CASSLVEFSEAFF.

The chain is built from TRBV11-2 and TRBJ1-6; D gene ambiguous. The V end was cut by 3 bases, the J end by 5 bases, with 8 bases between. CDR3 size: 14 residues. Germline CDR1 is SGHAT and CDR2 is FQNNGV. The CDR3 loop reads CASSFGTDNSPLHF. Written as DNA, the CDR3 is TGTGCCAGCAGCTTCGGTACAGATAATTCACCCCTCCACTTT.

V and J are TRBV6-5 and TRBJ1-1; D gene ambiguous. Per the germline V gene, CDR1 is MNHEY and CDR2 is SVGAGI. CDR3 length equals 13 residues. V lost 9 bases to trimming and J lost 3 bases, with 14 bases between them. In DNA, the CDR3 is TGTGCCAGTGAGGGAGGCGCCGACACTGAAGCTTTCTTT. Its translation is CASEGGADTEAFF.

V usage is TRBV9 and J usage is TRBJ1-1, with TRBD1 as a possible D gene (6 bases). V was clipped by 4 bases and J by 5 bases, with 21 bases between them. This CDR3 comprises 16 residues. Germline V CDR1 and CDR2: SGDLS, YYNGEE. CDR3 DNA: TGTGCCAGCAGCCCGAGACCACAAACAGGGACGACTGAAGCTTTCTTT. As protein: CASSPRPQTGTTEAFF.

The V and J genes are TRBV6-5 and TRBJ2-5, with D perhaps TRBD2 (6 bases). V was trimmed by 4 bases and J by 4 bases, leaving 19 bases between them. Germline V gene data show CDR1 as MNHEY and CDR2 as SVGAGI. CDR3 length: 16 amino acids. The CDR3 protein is CASSSARAGRRETQYF. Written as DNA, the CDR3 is TGTGCCAGCAGTTCAGCTAGGGCAGGGAGGAGAGAGACCCAGTACTTC.

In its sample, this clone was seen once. Here the CDR3 DNA reads TGTGCCAGCAGCGTAGGGGCAGGCATCGGAAACACCATATATTTT. Encoded protein: CASSVGAGIGNTIYF. The chain employs TRBV9 and TRBJ1-3; D remains unclear. The V and J ends lost 0 bases and 4 bases respectively, with 11 bases between them. The CDR3 totals 15 residues. The germline V gene has CDR1 SGDLS and CDR2 YYNGEE. Full variable domain (outside the CDR3, taken from reference TRBV9 and TRBJ1-3): DSGVTQTPKHLITATGQRVTLRCSPRSGDLSVYWYQQSLDQGLQFLIQYYNGEERAKGNILERFSAQQFPDLHSELNLSSLELGDSALYFCASSVGAGIGNTIYFGEGSWLTVV.

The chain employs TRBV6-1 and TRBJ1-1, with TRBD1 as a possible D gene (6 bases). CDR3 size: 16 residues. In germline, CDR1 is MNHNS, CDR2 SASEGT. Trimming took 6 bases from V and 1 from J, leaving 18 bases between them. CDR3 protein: CASREHTQGKNTEAFF. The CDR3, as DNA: TGTGCCAGCAGAGAACACACACAGGGAAAGAACACTGAAGCTTTCTTT.

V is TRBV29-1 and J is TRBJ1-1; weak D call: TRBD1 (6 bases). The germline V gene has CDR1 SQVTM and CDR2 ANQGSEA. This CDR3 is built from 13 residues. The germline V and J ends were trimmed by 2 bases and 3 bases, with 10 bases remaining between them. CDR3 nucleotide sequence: TGCAGCGTTGAACAGGGGCAGGACACTGAAGCTTTCTTT. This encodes CSVEQGQDTEAFF.

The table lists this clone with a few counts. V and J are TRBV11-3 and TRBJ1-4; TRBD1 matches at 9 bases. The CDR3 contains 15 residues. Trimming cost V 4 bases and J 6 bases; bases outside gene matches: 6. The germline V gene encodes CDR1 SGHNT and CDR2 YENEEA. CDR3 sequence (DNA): TGTGCCAGCAGCTCAGCGGGACAGGGTGATGAAAAACTGTTTTTT. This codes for CASSSAGQGDEKLFF.

For the CDR3, the DNA is TGTGCCACCAGTGATCTAGACGACAGGTCGAACTATGGCTACACCTTC. Its protein product is CATSDLDDRSNYGYTF. This sequence joins TRBV24-1 and TRBJ1-2; TRBD1 is a possible D gene (6 bases). The ends were cut back, 3 bases at V and 2 bases at J, with 15 bases in the middle. Germline-derived CDR1 and CDR2 are KGHDR and SFDVKD. The CDR3 covers 16 residues.

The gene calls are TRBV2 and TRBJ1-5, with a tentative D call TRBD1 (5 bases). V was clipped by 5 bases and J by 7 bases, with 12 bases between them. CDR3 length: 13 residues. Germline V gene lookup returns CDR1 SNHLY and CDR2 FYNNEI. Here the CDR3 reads CASSPGPGQPQHF. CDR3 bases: TGTGCCAGCAGTCCTGGGCCAGGGCAGCCCCAGCATTTT.

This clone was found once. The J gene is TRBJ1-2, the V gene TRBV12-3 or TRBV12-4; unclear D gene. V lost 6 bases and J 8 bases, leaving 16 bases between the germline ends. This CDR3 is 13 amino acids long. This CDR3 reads CASRQPGGGGYTF. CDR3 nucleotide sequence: TGTGCCAGCAGACAACCCGGTGGAGGAGGCTACACCTTC.

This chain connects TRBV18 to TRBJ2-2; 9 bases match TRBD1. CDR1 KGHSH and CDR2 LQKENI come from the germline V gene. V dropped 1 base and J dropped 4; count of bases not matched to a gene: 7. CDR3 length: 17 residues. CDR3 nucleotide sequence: TGTGCCAGCTCACCACGTATCACAGGGGGCTTCACCGGGGAGCTGTTTTTT. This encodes CASSPRITGGFTGELFF.

The CDR3 is CASSQGPGWGNTIYF. As DNA, the CDR3 is TGTGCCAGCAGCCAAGGCCCAGGGTGGGGAAACACCATATATTTT. This chain links TRBV4-2 with TRBJ1-3, with a possible D match to TRBD1 (5 bases). V shed 1 base and J shed 4 bases, with 11 bases lying between them. CDR1 LGHNA and CDR2 YNFKEQ come from the germline V gene. The CDR3 runs to 15 residues.

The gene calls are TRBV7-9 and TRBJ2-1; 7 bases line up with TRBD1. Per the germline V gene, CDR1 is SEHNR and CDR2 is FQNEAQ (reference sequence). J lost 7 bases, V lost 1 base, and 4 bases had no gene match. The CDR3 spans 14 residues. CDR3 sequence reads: CASSLEGAWNEQFF. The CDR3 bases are TGTGCCAGCAGCTTAGAGGGGGCCTGGAATGAGCAGTTCTTC.

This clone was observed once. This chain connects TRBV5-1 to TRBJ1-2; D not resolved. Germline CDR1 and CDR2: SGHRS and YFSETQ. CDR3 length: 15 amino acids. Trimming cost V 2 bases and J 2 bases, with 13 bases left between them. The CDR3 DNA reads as TGCGCCAGCAGCTTAGGAAATCGGGGAAACTATGGCTACACCTTC. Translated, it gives CASSLGNRGNYGYTF. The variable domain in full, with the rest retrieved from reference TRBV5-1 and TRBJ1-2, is KAGVTQTPRYLIKTRGQQVTLSCSPISGHRSVSWYQQTPGQGLQFLFEYFSETQRNKGNFPGRFSGRQFSNSRSEMNVSTLELGDSALYLCASSLGNRGNYGYTFGSGTRLTVV.

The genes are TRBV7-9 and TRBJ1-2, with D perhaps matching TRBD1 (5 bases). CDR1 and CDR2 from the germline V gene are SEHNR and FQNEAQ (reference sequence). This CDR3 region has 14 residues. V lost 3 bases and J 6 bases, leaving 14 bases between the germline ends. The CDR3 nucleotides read TGTGCCAGCAGCTTCGAAGGCAGGGTCCATGGCTACACCTTC. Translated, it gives CASSFEGRVHGYTF.

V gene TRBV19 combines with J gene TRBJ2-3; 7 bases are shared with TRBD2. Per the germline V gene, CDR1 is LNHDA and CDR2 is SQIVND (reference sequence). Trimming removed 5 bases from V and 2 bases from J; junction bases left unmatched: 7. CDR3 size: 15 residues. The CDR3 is CASSPSSGVTDTQYF. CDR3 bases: TGTGCCAGTAGTCCCTCCAGCGGGGTCACAGATACGCAGTATTTT.

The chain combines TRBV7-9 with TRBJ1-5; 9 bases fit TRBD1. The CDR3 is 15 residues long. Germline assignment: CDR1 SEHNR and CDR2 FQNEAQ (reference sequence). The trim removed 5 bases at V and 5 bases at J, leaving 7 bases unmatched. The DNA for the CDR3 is TGTGCCAGCAGCCTAGGGACAGGGCTCTATCAGCCCCAGCATTTT. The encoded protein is CASSLGTGLYQPQHF. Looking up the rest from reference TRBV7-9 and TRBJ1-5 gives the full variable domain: DTGVSQNPRHKITKRGQNVTFRCDPISEHNRLYWYRQTLGQGPEFLTYFQNEAQLEKSRLLSDRFSAERPKGSFSTLEIQRTEQGDSAMYLCASSLGTGLYQPQHFGDGTRLSIL.

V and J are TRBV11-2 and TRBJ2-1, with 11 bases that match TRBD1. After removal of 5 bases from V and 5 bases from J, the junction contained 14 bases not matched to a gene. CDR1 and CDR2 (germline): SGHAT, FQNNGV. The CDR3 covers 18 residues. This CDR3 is CASSQPIWTGGNDNEQFF. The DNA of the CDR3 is TGTGCCAGCAGCCAGCCGATCTGGACAGGGGGCAACGACAATGAGCAGTTCTTC.

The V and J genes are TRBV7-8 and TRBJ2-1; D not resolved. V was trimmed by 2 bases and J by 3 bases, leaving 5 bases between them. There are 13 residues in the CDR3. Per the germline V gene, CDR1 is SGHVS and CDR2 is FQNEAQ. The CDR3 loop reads CASSLQIYNEQFF. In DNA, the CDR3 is TGTGCCAGCAGCTTACAGATCTACAATGAGCAGTTCTTC.